This T cell receptor beta chain was documented in a study of cytomegalovirus exposure and HLA in healthy donors (dated by TCRdb to the late 2010s). With respect to the entire study: In an earlier analysis of approximately 640 of the donors, less than 350 Gb of sequence data and approximately 120 million unique TCR beta sequences from 150 million to 200 million T cells were reported. An early release that covered about 600 HLA-typed donors contained about 300 gigabases of sequencing data and around 80 million unique TCR sequences. Of the 398 genotyped donors, over 65% fell in the genetic ancestry cluster associated with self-reported Caucasian donors. The study aimed to test whether signatures of past pathogen exposure could be identified by cataloging public T cell receptors. The study profiled the T cell repertoires of some 610 subjects by immunosequencing and related them to cytomegalovirus serostatus. Along with the approximately 600-subject first cohort, a separate validation cohort of about 110 different subjects was used. High-throughput TCR immunosequencing, statistical association of individual TCRs with disease status, and machine learning were combined to predict cytomegalovirus infection status. In a later analysis, previously published TCR beta repertoires from 666 donors were re-analyzed and high-resolution HLA genotyping was added so that TCR occurrence patterns could be studied. The later analysis used no new phenotypic data to find candidate immune exposures, relying instead on TCR beta sequences and their occurrence across donors. In an earlier analysis of around 540 of the donors, high-throughput TCR beta sequencing was used to judge whether each TCR beta V gene segment behaved as functional or pseudogenic. Donor age, sex, ethnicity and CMV serostatus were compiled together with the repertoire data. Genome-wide SNP genotypes for about 60% of the roughly 700 donors were used in a later genetic analysis, which treated that subset as a discovery cohort. Every repertoire in the discovery cohort had been generated on one and the same sequencing platform. HLA typing covered class I and class II loci at four-digit resolution. Typing coverage differed by locus: A, B, C, DRB1 and DQB1 were typed in about 629-630 donors, DQA1 in 500 to 550, DPA1 in over 600, and DPB1 in approximately 450. About five DR-DQ haplotypes were treated as single units for association and clustering because of strong linkage in the cohort. On average, 235,054 unique TCR beta nucleotide sequences were sequenced per donor among a few hundred genotyped donors of the cohort, with roughly a sixth of those sequences being non-productive.

Library method: the immunoSEQ multiplex PCR assay. A mixture of 60 forward primers for TCR Vbeta segments and 13 reverse primers for TCR Jbeta segments was used in the multiplex PCR. The CDR3 region of rearranged TCR beta genes was amplified from genomic DNA with a multiplex PCR assay. The amplified TCR beta libraries were sequenced on the Illumina HiSeq System as 87-base-pair reads. Per the original workflow: A later analysis tallied about 77 million unique TCR beta chains across the 600 to 700 repertoires, and roughly 11 million of those chains were shared by two or more donors. To remove PCR and sequencing errors, raw reads were error-corrected and collapsed into unique sequences using a nearest-neighbor algorithm that merged closely related sequences. To assign V, D and J gene segments, CDR3 sequences were aligned to IMGT reference sequences. Each retained sequence needed at least a six-nucleotide match to both a V gene segment and a J gene segment. A rearrangement counted as productive if the CDR3 had no stop codons and remained in frame with V and J, and every other rearrangement counted as non-productive. CDR3 was defined by IMGT convention, running from the second conserved V-encoded cysteine to the conserved J-encoded phenylalanine. The earlier analysis of 587 of the donors excluded sequences that lacked an unambiguous match to a single V gene segment. In an earlier analysis of some 590 of the donors, a V segment was called functional when productive rearrangements were above 56.7%, and segregating when the standard deviation between donors exceeded 5%. To diagnose cytomegalovirus status from the catalog of TCR beta chain sequences, a statistical classification framework was built. In a later analysis, V and J genes were assigned by comparing TCR nucleotide sequences against IMGT/GENE-DB human TR gene sequences. Using the TCRdist pipeline, a later analysis assigned CDR3 sequences along with most-parsimonious VDJ recombination scenarios. In a later analysis, each TCR beta chain was defined by its CDR3 amino acid sequence together with its V-gene family, and reads without a unique V-gene family were excluded. As a way to deal with suspected cross-contamination and a sequencing artifact, a later analysis dropped approximately 590 nucleotide sequences that were highly shared and had low generation probability. For each public chain, a later analysis derived a clonal expansion index from normalized ranks of inferred template counts within each repertoire. Generation probabilities in a later analysis came from a VDJ recombination model fitted to out-of-frame rearrangements, and those results were checked against IGoR. A later analysis scored TCR-TCR, TCR-HLA and TCR-CMV co-occurrence with hypergeometric tests, applying a repertoire-size bias correction to TCR pairs. In a later analysis, false discovery rates were estimated by permuting HLA or CMV assignments 20 times. In a later analysis, co-occurring TCRs were grouped with DBSCAN, and TCRdist sequence similarity was added when clustering was performed within HLA-allele-positive subsets. For co-occurrence clustering, repertoires with fewer than 30,000 or more than 120,000 public chains were excluded, along with four or five repertoires with anomalous nucleotide sharing. Drawn from immuneACCESS, this table holds only the in-frame rearrangements with V and J called that TCRdb kept. Clones are partly lost; checked studies trace under half to an unresolved V gene and leave the rest unexplained. Clone size and V and J calls were adopted from that table, with D and trimming inferred from the DNA. Here the sample has around 100,000 clones; approximately 79% occur a single time. The ten biggest clones cover 4% of the sample.

The germline V gene specifies LGHNA as CDR1 and YSLEER as CDR2. The CDR3 goes from the cysteine to the phenylalanine over 11 residues. The DNA shown is the 33-base CDR3, in frame from base 1. Overall study outcomes, separate from this receptor: This cohort had only TCR beta chains sequenced, and the lack of alpha or paired-chain data limited which features could be detected. For the cohort, immune exposure information was limited to CMV serostatus. When HLA alleles, especially DR and DQ, strongly co-occurred, TCR associations were difficult to assign to individual alleles. A group of highly shared sequence variants was considered likely to be a technical artifact of the sequencing pipeline. Linkage disequilibrium might explain the correlated functional status among segregating V segments, but an unknown experimental factor could not be ruled out. The classifier was reported to diagnose cytomegalovirus status with high specificity and sensitivity in both the original and validation cohorts. Specific HLA alleles were associated with roughly 17,000 TCR beta sequences at a false discovery rate of 0.05 in a later analysis. In vitro tests confirmed that a few of the cytomegalovirus-associated TCR beta chains recognize cytomegalovirus antigens. Sequencing depth was assumed to be roughly uniform across donors in the presence/absence analyses, though that assumption may not hold. While some public TCRs were present in many individuals, most TCR sequences turned up only very rarely across donors. The authors suggested that the approach could potentially be extended to other disease states and immunological phenotypes. Most CMV-associated TCR beta chains appeared to be HLA-restricted in a later analysis, and the HLA associations seemed to be driven largely by CMV exposure. Several of the top co-occurrence clusters appeared to be linked to parvovirus B19, influenza, CMV and Epstein-Barr virus, according to a later analysis. A further reported finding was that TCR beta sequences accurately predicted the HLA-A and HLA-B alleles for most subjects in the first cohort. Because counts were too low, roughly 17 rarely observed V segments, including chromosome 9 orphons, were left out of the earlier analysis of some 600 of the donors. Broadly in line with IMGT annotations, most TCR beta V segments showed up in productive rearrangements about 90% or about 30% of the time in an earlier analysis of under 700 of the donors. Compared with the approximately 600-donor mean, donors in an Asian-associated ancestry cluster had fewer N-insertions in productive TCRs, according to a later genetic analysis. In a later analysis, HLA-associated TCR beta chains showed more clonal expansion and lower generation probabilities than non-associated chains that were equally common. A later genetic analysis associated a missense DCLRE1C variant with V-gene and J-gene trimming of TCR beta chains, and an independent cohort replicated the association. The study gave a list of 150 to 200 TCR beta chains associated with cytomegalovirus. According to a later analysis, TCR association rates differed among HLA loci, with DRB1 alleles showing the most associated TCRs and HLA-C alleles showing the fewest. Because some donors lacked HLA typing at each locus, the association tests relied only on the typed subset. Because the 87-base-pair reads could not distinguish some IMGT-functional V segments, including TRBV6-2 and TRBV6-3, those segments were excluded.

The cohort was made up of under 800 healthy bone marrow donors. Cohort members were all nominally healthy when sampled, although unrecorded immune exposures were likely present. The donor was CMV seropositive and was included in the group of approximately 310 seropositive cohort members. Each donor provided a peripheral blood sample, and peripheral blood mononuclear cells were used for TCR beta sequencing. The Qiagen DNeasy Blood Extraction Kit was used to extract genomic DNA from the blood cell samples. Note on this clone: Its antigen is not yet known. A read error may account for a junction end that differs from germline.

The receptor comes from a man between 50 and 59 years old in good health and CMV-seropositive. This receptor chain uses TRBV4-3 and TRBJ1-2; the best D guess is TRBD1, with 5 bases matching. The sequenced sample consisted of PBMCs. Here is the DNA: TGCGCCAGCAGCCGGGAAAGACAGATCGTCTTC. Its product reads: CASSRERQIVF.